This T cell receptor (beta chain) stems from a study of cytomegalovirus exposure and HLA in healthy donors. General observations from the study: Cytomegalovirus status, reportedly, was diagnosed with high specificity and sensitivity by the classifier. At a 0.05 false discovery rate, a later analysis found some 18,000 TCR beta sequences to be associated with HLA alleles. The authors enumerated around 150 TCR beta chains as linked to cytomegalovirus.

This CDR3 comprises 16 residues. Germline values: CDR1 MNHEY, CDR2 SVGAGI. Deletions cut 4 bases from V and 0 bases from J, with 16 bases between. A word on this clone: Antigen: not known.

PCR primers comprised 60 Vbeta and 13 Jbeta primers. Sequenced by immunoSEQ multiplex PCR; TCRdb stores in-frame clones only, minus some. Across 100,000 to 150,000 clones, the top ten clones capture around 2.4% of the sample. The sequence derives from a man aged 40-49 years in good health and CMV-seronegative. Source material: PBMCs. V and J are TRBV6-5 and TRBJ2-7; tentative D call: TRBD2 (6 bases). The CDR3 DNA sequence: TGTGCCAGCAGTTGGGTCCTTGGGCGGGGCTCCTACGAGCAGTACTTC. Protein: CASSWVLGRGSYEQYF.